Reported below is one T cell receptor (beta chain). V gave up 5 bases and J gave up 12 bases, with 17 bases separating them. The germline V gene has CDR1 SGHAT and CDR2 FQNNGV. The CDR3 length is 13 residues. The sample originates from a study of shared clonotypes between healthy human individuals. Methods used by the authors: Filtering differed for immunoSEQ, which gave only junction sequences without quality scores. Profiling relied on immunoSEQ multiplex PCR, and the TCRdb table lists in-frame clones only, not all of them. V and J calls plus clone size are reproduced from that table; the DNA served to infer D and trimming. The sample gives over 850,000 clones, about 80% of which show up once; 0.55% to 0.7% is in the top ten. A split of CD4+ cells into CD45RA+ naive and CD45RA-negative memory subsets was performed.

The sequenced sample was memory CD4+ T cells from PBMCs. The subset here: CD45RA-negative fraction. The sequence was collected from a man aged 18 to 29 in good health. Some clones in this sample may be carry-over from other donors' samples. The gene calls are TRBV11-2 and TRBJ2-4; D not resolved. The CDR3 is CASSLVSSPYQYF. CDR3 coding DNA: TGTGCCAGCAGCCTCGTGAGTTCCCCTTATCAGTACTTC.